Shown below are 28 T cell receptor beta chains from a single sample sequenced in a study of graft-versus-host responses after intestinal transplantation. Sequencing was performed with immunoSEQ multiplex PCR; in TCRdb, only in-frame clones are kept and a portion is missing. The sample consists of tens of thousands of clones, 91% of them appearing once. Their antigen targets remain unknown. Sequencing used unstimulated CD4+ T cells sorted from spleen or lymph node cells, obtained before intestinal transplant. The source is a human donor who received an intestinal transplant.

This chain joins TRBV23-1 and TRBJ1-3; 7 bases are shared with TRBD1. TRBV23-1 is an ORF; its function is uncertain. CDR3 length: 22 amino acids. J was trimmed by 4 bases and V by 2 bases; bases with no gene match: 26. In nucleotides, the CDR3 is TGCGCCAGCAGTCAAATGCGATCTCCAGGGGGTTTTAACCTTATTATCGGAAACACCATATATTTT. This encodes CASSQMRSPGGFNLIIGNTIYF.

This clone is a singleton in its sample. V gene TRBV6-1 combines with J gene TRBJ2-7; 9 nucleotides line up with TRBD1. The CDR3 runs to 15 residues. Unmatched junction bases numbered 7, after V lost 2 bases and J lost 5 bases. Germline CDR1 and CDR2: MNHNS and SASEGT. In DNA form, the CDR3 reads TGTGCCAGCAGTGAACGGGGACAGGGTACGGACGAGCAGTACTTC. It translates to CASSERGQGTDEQYF.

The chain recombines TRBV11-2 with TRBJ2-7, with 8 bases identical to TRBD2. Germline CDR1 is SGHAT and CDR2 is FQNNGV. The J segment lost 2 bases and the V segment lost 5 bases, leaving 5 bases of the junction unmatched. The CDR3 is made up of 14 amino acids. DNA for the CDR3: TGTGCCAGCAGCCCTCGGGGGGGTGCCTACGAGCAGTACTTC. This translates into CASSPRGGAYEQYF.

This sequence joins TRBV6-6 and TRBJ2-7; a weak D match, TRBD1 (6 bases). The V and J ends lost 1 base and 3 bases respectively, with 7 bases between them. CDR3 length equals 13 residues. Germline loops: CDR1 MNHNY, CDR2 SVGAGI (reference sequence). CDR3 amino acids: CASSYLQGYEQYF. The CDR3 nucleotides read TGTGCCAGCAGTTACTTACAGGGCTACGAGCAGTACTTC.

Here the CDR3 DNA reads TGTGCCAGCAGTCGGGGACAGGGGGGTGAAAAACTGTTTTTT. Its protein product is CASSRGQGGEKLFF. The V call is TRBV5-8, the J call TRBJ1-4, with TRBD1 matching over 11 bases. V trimming: 5 bases; J trimming: 7 bases; junction bases outside the gene matches: 4. The CDR3 totals 14 residues. The germline V gene has CDR1 SGHTS and CDR2 YDEGEE.

The sample holds one count of this clone. The rearrangement links TRBV18 to TRBJ1-2; D unresolved. Germline CDR1 KGHSH, CDR2 LQKENI. The CDR3 contains 13 residues. V lost 0 bases to trimming and J lost 8 bases, with 10 bases between them. The DNA of the CDR3 is TGTGCCAGCTCACCACCCCAGGCAGGCGGCTACACCTTC. It codes for CASSPPQAGGYTF.

This clone was seen only once. The chain is built from TRBV18 and TRBJ1-1, with unresolved D. Germline lookup yields CDR1 KGHSH and CDR2 LQKENI. The CDR3 extends over 11 amino acids. V was cut by 6 bases and J by 3 bases, with 5 bases left in between. CDR3 coding DNA: TGTGCCAGCTCGAGGGACACTGAAGCTTTCTTT. Its protein is CASSRDTEAFF.

CDR3 region: CASSRDRRDGYTF. The CDR3 DNA follows: TGTGCCAGCAGTCGGGACAGGAGGGATGGCTACACCTTC. The chain employs TRBV14 and TRBJ1-2, with 8 bases lining up with TRBD1. Germline CDR1 SGHDN, CDR2 FVKESK. CDR3 length: 13 residues. The V segment lost 6 bases and the J segment 6 bases; nucleotides outside the gene matches: 6. Variable domain in full (rest from reference TRBV14 and TRBJ1-2): EAGVTQFPSHSVIEKGQTVTLRCDPISGHDNLYWYRRVMGKEIKFLLHFVKESKQDESGMPNNRFLAERTGGTYSTLKVQPAELEDSGVYFCASSRDRRDGYTFGSGTRLTVV.

This chain joins TRBV6-5 and TRBJ2-1, with 9 bases that match TRBD2. The V gene's germline CDR1 is MNHEY and CDR2 SVGAGI. J lost 5 bases, V lost 4 bases, and 6 bases had no gene match. The CDR3 covers 15 residues. CDR3 DNA: TGTGCCAGCAGTTCTCCTAGCGGGGTGAACAATGAGCAGTTCTTC. Translated, it gives CASSSPSGVNNEQFF.

This sequence joins TRBV6-6 and TRBJ1-2, with D possibly TRBD1 on 6 matching bases. The CDR3 spans 14 residues. Germline V lookup: CDR1 MNHNY, CDR2 SVGAGI (reference sequence). The germline V and J ends were trimmed by 4 bases and 5 bases, with 14 bases remaining between them. The CDR3 here is CASSSPGEGYGYTF. Written as DNA, the CDR3 is TGTGCCAGCAGTTCCCCAGGGGAGGGGTATGGCTACACCTTC.

V and J are TRBV2 and TRBJ1-1; 9 nucleotides match TRBD1. Germline loops: CDR1 SNHLY, CDR2 FYNNEI. After removal of 6 bases from V and 2 bases from J, the junction contained 16 bases not matched to a gene. The CDR3 totals 18 residues. This CDR3 is CASSRTPPDRGTNTEAFF. DNA for the CDR3: TGTGCCAGCAGCAGGACACCCCCGGACAGGGGAACAAACACTGAAGCTTTCTTT. Full variable domain (missing parts from reference TRBV2 and TRBJ1-1): EPEVTQTPSHQVTQMGQEVILRCVPISNHLYFYWYRQILGQKVEFLVSFYNNEISEKSEIFDDQFSVERPDGSNFTLKIRSTKLEDSAMYFCASSRTPPDRGTNTEAFFGQGTRLTVV.

This rearrangement joins TRBV7-2 to TRBJ2-5; 9 positions match TRBD2. V shed 1 base and J 4 bases; nucleotides not matched to a gene: 4. Germline CDR1 and CDR2: SGHTA and FQGNSA. The CDR3 length is 15 residues. The CDR3 nucleotides read TGTGCCAGCAGCTTAGAGGCGGGGGGGCGAGAGACCCAGTACTTC. It encodes CASSLEAGGRETQYF.

This clone occurred once. The chain carries TRBV19 and TRBJ2-3, with D possibly TRBD1 on 5 matching bases. Per the germline V gene, CDR1 is LNHDA and CDR2 is SQIVND (reference sequence). Trimming stripped 5 bases from V and 2 bases from J, with 8 bases between. This CDR3 spans 13 amino acids. This CDR3 is CASSRTTTDTQYF. The CDR3 bases are TGTGCCAGTAGTCGGACAACCACAGATACGCAGTATTTT. The full variable domain, rest sourced from reference TRBV19 and TRBJ2-3, is DGGITQSPKYLFRKEGQNVTLSCEQNLNHDAMYWYRQDPGQGLRLIYYSQIVNDFQKGDIAEGYSVSREKKESFPLTVTSAQKNPTAFYLCASSRTTTDTQYFGPGTRLTVL.

V gene TRBV10-3 combines with J gene TRBJ2-1; 13 bases map to TRBD2. In germline, CDR1 is ENHRY, CDR2 SYGVKD. This CDR3 region has 16 residues. V dropped 2 bases and J dropped 8; count of bases not matched to a gene: 6. This CDR3 reads CAISEILAGGRYEQFF. The CDR3, as DNA: TGTGCCATCAGTGAGATACTAGCGGGGGGGCGTTATGAGCAGTTCTTC.

The genes are TRBV5-4 and TRBJ1-5, with 7 bases matching TRBD1. Germline V gene data show CDR1 as SGHNT and CDR2 as YYREEE (reference sequence). The V and J ends lost 4 bases and 2 bases, in that order; junction bases with no gene match: 9. The CDR3 has 16 amino acids. The CDR3 coding sequence is TGTGCCAGCAGCCCCCGACAGGGAGGCGGCAATCAGCCCCAGCATTTT. Its translation: CASSPRQGGGNQPQHF.

Here the CDR3 reads CASSHTGQGNTIYF. The DNA for the CDR3 is TGTGCCAGCAGCCATACAGGGCAGGGAAACACCATATATTTT. This rearrangement joins TRBV7-9 to TRBJ1-3; a possible D gene is TRBD1 (6 bases). Germline V CDR1 and CDR2: SEHNR, FQNEAQ (reference sequence). V lost 5 bases, J lost 4 bases, and 12 bases lay in between. The CDR3 consists of 14 residues.

The chain links TRBV14 to TRBJ2-3, with 12 bases identical to TRBD2. V dropped 3 bases and J dropped 4; count of bases not matched to a gene: 8. Germline CDR1 is SGHDN and CDR2 is FVKESK. The CDR3 has 17 residues. The CDR3 coding sequence is TGTGCCAGCAGCCACTCGGGGACTAGCGGGTGGGCAGATACGCAGTATTTT. Amino acids: CASSHSGTSGWADTQYF.

The chain couples TRBV7-8 to TRBJ1-2, with 10 bases identical to TRBD1. The V gene's germline CDR1 is SGHVS and CDR2 FQNEAQ. The CDR3 spans 14 residues. V trimming: 0 bases; J trimming: 7 bases; junction bases outside the gene matches: 2. CDR3 loop: CASSLAGTGAGYTF. The CDR3 DNA reads as TGTGCCAGCAGCTTAGCCGGGACAGGGGCTGGCTACACCTTC.

The V call is TRBV7-8, the J call TRBJ1-5, with 9 bases that match TRBD1. The CDR3 contains 15 residues. V shed 5 bases, J shed 1 base, and the junction held 3 bases outside the gene matches. The germline V gene has CDR1 SGHVS and CDR2 FQNEAQ. Here the CDR3 reads CASSGTGISNQPQHF. CDR3 nucleotide sequence: TGTGCCAGCAGCGGGACAGGGATAAGCAATCAGCCCCAGCATTTT. Using reference TRBV7-8 and TRBJ1-5 for the parts outside the CDR3, the full variable domain is GAGVSQSPRYKVAKRGQDVALRCDPISGHVSLFWYQQALGQGPEFLTYFQNEAQLDKSGLPSDRFFAERPEGSVSTLKIQRTQQEDSAVYLCASSGTGISNQPQHFGDGTRLSIL.

This clone showed up just once. The chain uses TRBV5-1 and TRBJ2-7, with D perhaps matching TRBD1 (6 bases). This CDR3 region has 15 residues. CDR1 and CDR2 from the germline V gene are SGHRS and YFSETQ. V was shortened by 2 bases and J by 3 bases, with 15 bases between the two germline ends. CDR3 residues: CASSFENTGFYEQYF. Written as DNA, the CDR3 is TGCGCCAGCAGCTTCGAGAACACAGGGTTCTACGAGCAGTACTTC.

The genes are TRBV15 and TRBJ2-1; D is possibly TRBD1 (5 bases). The CDR3 totals 13 residues. Trimming took off 0 bases at V and 7 bases at J, with 7 bases between the two ends. Germline CDR1 is LNHNV and CDR2 is YYDKDF (reference sequence). CDR3: CATSRDQGNEQFF. The CDR3 DNA is TGTGCCACCAGCAGAGATCAGGGAAATGAGCAGTTCTTC.

The J gene is TRBJ2-7, the V gene TRBV25-1, with 8 bases lining up with TRBD1. The CDR3 runs to 13 residues. Trimming at V came to 3 bases and at J to 2 bases, leaving 0 bases not matched to a gene. Germline CDR1 is MGHDK and CDR2 is SYGVNS. This chain's CDR3 is CASSEGQAYEQYF. The CDR3 DNA reads as TGTGCCAGCAGTGAGGGACAGGCCTACGAGCAGTACTTC.

The V gene is TRBV5-1, the J gene TRBJ2-7; 8 positions match TRBD1. CDR1 is SGHRS, CDR2 YFSETQ, per germline. The junction had 6 bases not matched to a gene; V was cut back by 0 bases and J by 4 bases. The length of the CDR3 is 15 residues. CDR3 nucleotide sequence: TGCGCCAGCAGCTTGGCCGGGACAGGACTTTACGAGCAGTACTTC. Protein product: CASSLAGTGLYEQYF.

The chain is built from TRBV7-9 and TRBJ2-3; no firm D call. Per germline, CDR1 SEHNR and CDR2 FQNEAQ (reference sequence). The V end lost 4 bases, the J end lost 3 bases, and 5 bases lay between the germline ends. This CDR3 has 12 amino acids. CDR3 bases: TGTGCCAGCAGCTCTCAGACAGATACGCAGTATTTT. It translates to CASSSQTDTQYF.

The chain uses TRBV29-1 and TRBJ1-1; D call uncertain. The CDR3 length is 9 residues. V lost 3 bases and J 11 bases, leaving 7 bases between the germline ends. From germline, CDR1 is SQVTM and CDR2 ANQGSEA. CDR3 in amino acids: CSVDPRAFF. The DNA for the CDR3 is TGCAGCGTTGACCCCAGGGCTTTCTTT. Filled out from reference TRBV29-1 and TRBJ1-1, the complete variable domain reads SAVISQKPSRDICQRGTSLTIQCQVDSQVTMMFWYRQQPGQSLTLIATANQGSEATYESGFVIDKFPISRPNLTFSTLTVSNMSPEDSSIYLCSVDPRAFFGQGTRLTVV.

This clone is a singleton in its sample. J is TRBJ2-5 and V is TRBV11-3; D unclear. The CDR3 runs to 14 residues. V lost 2 bases and J lost 5, with 12 bases in between. In germline, CDR1 is SGHNT, CDR2 YENEEA. This CDR3 reads CASSLSGARETQYF. DNA of the CDR3: TGTGCCAGCAGCTTAAGTGGAGCCCGGGAGACCCAGTACTTC.

In this sample, this clone turned up a few times. The chain couples TRBV4-3 to TRBJ1-2; a possible D gene is TRBD1 (5 bases). V lost 0 bases, J lost 4 bases, and 12 bases lay in between. This CDR3 spans 15 amino acids. Germline CDR1 reads LGHNA; CDR2 reads YSLEER. CDR3 sequence reads: CASSQEGAGIYGYTF. CDR3 DNA sequence: TGCGCCAGCAGCCAAGAAGGGGCAGGGATCTATGGCTACACCTTC.

The rearrangement joins TRBV5-3 to TRBJ2-3; 9 positions match TRBD1. TRBV5-3 is reported as an ORF; its role is uncertain. V trimming: 0 bases; J trimming: 0 bases; junction bases outside the gene matches: 2. This CDR3 comprises 16 residues. The CDR3 nucleotides are TGTGCCAGAAGCTTGGGACAGGGGGAAAGCACAGATACGCAGTATTTT. Protein product: CARSLGQGESTDTQYF.